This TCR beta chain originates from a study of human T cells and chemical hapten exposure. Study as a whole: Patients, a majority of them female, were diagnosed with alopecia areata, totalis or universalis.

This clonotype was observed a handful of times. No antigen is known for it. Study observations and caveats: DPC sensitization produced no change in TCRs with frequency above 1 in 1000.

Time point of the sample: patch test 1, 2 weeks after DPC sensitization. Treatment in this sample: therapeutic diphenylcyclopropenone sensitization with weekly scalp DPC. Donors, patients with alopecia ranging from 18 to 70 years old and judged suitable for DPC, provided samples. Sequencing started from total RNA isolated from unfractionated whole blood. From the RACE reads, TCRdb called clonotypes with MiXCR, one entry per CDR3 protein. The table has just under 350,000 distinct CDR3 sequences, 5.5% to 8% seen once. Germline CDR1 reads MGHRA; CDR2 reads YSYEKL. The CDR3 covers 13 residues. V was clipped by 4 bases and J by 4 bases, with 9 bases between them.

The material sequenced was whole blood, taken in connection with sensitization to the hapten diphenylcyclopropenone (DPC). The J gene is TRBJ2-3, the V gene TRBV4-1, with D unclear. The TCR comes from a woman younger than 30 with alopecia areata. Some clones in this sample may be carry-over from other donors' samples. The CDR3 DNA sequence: TGCGCCAGCAGCCTCGGAACCTCAGATACGCAGTATTTT. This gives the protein CASSLGTSDTQYF.